The 22 T cell receptor beta chains below all came from one sample that was sequenced in a study of T-cell memory formation after mild COVID-19. TCRdb fed the 5' RACE reads into MiXCR, producing one record per CDR3 protein. The data hold 35,000 to 45,000 distinct CDR3 sequences, with 7.3% observed a single time. Source material: PBMCs or a T cell subset sorted from them (not recorded which). The receptors shown here come from a man between 18 and 29 years old who had mild COVID-19 (a few samples of this study predate the infection). Cell type and time point are not known.

This clonotype was seen only a few times. The J gene is TRBJ2-3, the V gene TRBV7-8; the D is unclear. Germline values: CDR1 SGHVS, CDR2 FQNEAQ. The ends were cut back, 8 bases at V and 0 bases at J, with 6 bases in the middle. The CDR3 consists of 12 residues. The CDR3 nucleotides read TGTGCCAGCGCCCCGAGCACAGATACGCAGTATTTT. Translated: CASAPSTDTQYF.

This clonotype showed up many times. This chain joins TRBV4-2 and TRBJ2-1, with TRBD1 matching 7 bases. The CDR3 length is 15 residues. With 4 bases clipped from V and 6 bases from J, the junction kept 9 bases outside the gene matches. Germline assignment: CDR1 LGHNA and CDR2 YNFKEQ. This chain's CDR3 is CASSPRGNRGNEQFF. In DNA form, the CDR3 reads TGTGCCAGCAGCCCCAGGGGGAATCGGGGCAATGAGCAGTTCTTC.

This clonotype was picked up a small number of times. V gene TRBV5-1 combines with J gene TRBJ1-6; D gene ambiguous. Trimming took 0 bases from V and 0 from J, leaving 10 bases between them. Germline CDR1 SGHRS, CDR2 YFSETQ. The CDR3 has 17 residues. CDR3 in amino acids: CASSLEGRHSYNSPLHF. The CDR3 DNA follows: TGCGCCAGCAGCTTGGAAGGGAGGCACTCCTATAATTCACCCCTCCACTTT.

The chain links TRBV5-1 to TRBJ2-1; TRBD2 might be the D (5 bases). Per the germline V gene, CDR1 is SGHRS and CDR2 is YFSETQ. V gave up 4 bases and J gave up 2 bases, with 19 bases separating them. The CDR3 is 17 amino acids. Here the CDR3 DNA reads TGCGCCAGCAGCCCCACTAGTCCCGTTTCGGCCTACAATGAGCAGTTCTTC. Residues: CASSPTSPVSAYNEQFF. The full variable domain, rest sourced from reference TRBV5-1 and TRBJ2-1, is KAGVTQTPRYLIKTRGQQVTLSCSPISGHRSVSWYQQTPGQGLQFLFEYFSETQRNKGNFPGRFSGRQFSNSRSEMNVSTLELGDSALYLCASSPTSPVSAYNEQFFGPGTRLTVL.

This clonotype was detected only a few times. The CDR3 is CSVEGQGSTGELFF. CDR3 nucleotides: TGCAGCGTTGAGGGACAGGGGAGCACCGGGGAGCTGTTTTTT. This chain joins TRBV29-1 and TRBJ2-2; TRBD1 aligns across 10 bases. After removal of 3 bases from V and 4 bases from J, the junction contained 2 bases not matched to a gene. The CDR3 is made up of 14 amino acids. Germline V gene data show CDR1 as SQVTM and CDR2 as ANQGSEA.

By proportion, this clonotype is medium-sized. The rearrangement uses TRBV4-1 and TRBJ2-1; 10 bases map to TRBD2. CDR1 and CDR2 from the germline V gene are MGHRA and YSYEKL. With V trimmed by 0 bases and J by 9 bases, 8 bases remained unmatched. The CDR3 consists of 16 residues. The CDR3 here is CASSQEAAGGPGEQFF. DNA of the CDR3: TGCGCCAGCAGCCAAGAGGCAGCGGGGGGGCCTGGTGAGCAGTTCTTC.

This clonotype was counted only a few times. The chain uses TRBV20-1 and TRBJ1-4; TRBD1 matches 7 bases. CDR3 size: 13 residues. J gave up 7 bases and V 6 bases, and 8 bases lay outside the gene matches. Germline V lookup: CDR1 DFQATT, CDR2 SNEGSKA (reference sequence). In nucleotides, the CDR3 is TGCAGTGCCAGGGGGGGATTTCGTGAAAAACTGTTTTTT. This codes for CSARGGFREKLFF.

The chain recombines TRBV6-2 or TRBV6-3 with TRBJ1-6, with D unclear. Germline CDR1 and CDR2: MNHEY and SVGEGT. The CDR3 totals 12 residues. The V end lost 5 bases, the J end lost 9 bases, and 8 bases lay between the germline ends. The CDR3 here is CASSLGPSPLHF. The CDR3 DNA sequence: TGTGCCAGCAGTCTCGGACCTTCACCCCTCCACTTT.

This clonotype has at least ten counts. This chain uses TRBV7-2 with TRBJ2-3; 12 bases agree with TRBD2. This CDR3 comprises 16 residues. Trimming cost V 1 base and J 5 bases; bases outside gene matches: 4. The germline gives CDR1 SGHTA, CDR2 FQGNSA. The CDR3 sequence: CASSLGPSGGVDTQYF. In DNA, the CDR3 is TGTGCCAGCAGCTTAGGTCCTAGCGGGGGGGTAGATACGCAGTATTTT.

This clonotype was seen more than once but under ten times. The chain employs TRBV7-6 and TRBJ2-7; D is tentatively TRBD1 or TRBD2 (5 bases each). Germline assignment: CDR1 SGHVS and CDR2 FNYEAQ. V was clipped by 5 bases and J by 3 bases, with 8 bases between them. This CDR3 has 12 amino acids. The CDR3 nucleotides are TGTGCCAGCAGCCCTGGGGGCTACGAGCAGTACTTC. Amino acids: CASSPGGYEQYF.

V is TRBV3-1 and J is TRBJ1-5; perhaps TRBD1 as D (5 bases). The germline V gene encodes CDR1 LGHDT and CDR2 YNNKEL (reference sequence). The CDR3 consists of 14 residues. The V end was cut by 0 bases, the J end by 7 bases, with 10 bases between. CDR3 in DNA: TGTGCCAGCAGCCAAGATGCGGGGCTACAGCCCCAGCATTTT. Amino acids: CASSQDAGLQPQHF. The full variable domain, in which reference TRBV3-1 and TRBJ1-5 provide the parts outside the CDR3, is DTAVSQTPKYLVTQMGNDKSIKCEQNLGHDTMYWYKQDSKKFLKIMFSYNNKELIINETVPNRFSPKSPDKAHLNLHINSLELGDSAVYFCASSQDAGLQPQHFGDGTRLSIL.

The rearrangement joins TRBV4-1 to TRBJ1-2; D is undetermined. Between the trimmed V and J ends, which lost 1 base and 4 bases, there was a span of 13 bases. CDR3 length equals 15 residues. Germline CDR1 is MGHRA and CDR2 is YSYEKL. The CDR3 protein is CASSQGRQEIYGYTF. As DNA, the CDR3 is TGCGCCAGCAGCCAAGGGCGGCAGGAAATCTATGGCTACACCTTC.

This clonotype was seen only a few times. The chain combines TRBV19 with TRBJ2-7; D may be TRBD1 or TRBD2 (5 bases each). Germline V lookup: CDR1 LNHDA, CDR2 SQIVND (reference sequence). This CDR3 region has 14 residues. V lost 3 bases and J lost 4, with 13 bases in between. CDR3 protein: CASSIRDGFYEQYF. CDR3 bases: TGTGCCAGTAGTATCCGGGACGGATTTTACGAGCAGTACTTC.

The table lists this clonotype with many counts. This rearrangement joins TRBV5-1 to TRBJ2-5, with D uncertain. The germline V gene has CDR1 SGHRS and CDR2 YFSETQ. Trimming removed 0 bases from V and 5 bases from J, with 17 bases in between. CDR3 length: 16 residues. CDR3 coding DNA: TGCGCCAGCAGCTTGGGGATCAGTGGCCCTTTTGAGACCCAGTACTTC. Its protein product is CASSLGISGPFETQYF.

As concerns this clonotype: This sequence may be a read error, since a much larger clone differs from it by one base. V is TRBV5-1 and J is TRBJ2-1; 9 nucleotides line up with TRBD2. Germline CDR1 is SGHRS and CDR2 is YFSETQ. CDR3 length: 15 residues. The CDR3 here is CARSSPSGAGHEQFF. CDR3 sequence (DNA): TGCGCCAGAAGCTCCCCTAGCGGGGCGGGACATGAGCAGTTCTTC.

This clonotype was observed a handful of times. The chain has TRBV12-5 and TRBJ2-3, with D perhaps matching TRBD1 or TRBD2 (5 bases each). This CDR3 has 14 residues. Germline V gene data show CDR1 as LGHNT and CDR2 as FRNRAP. V was trimmed by 5 bases and J by 5 bases, leaving 14 bases between them. CDR3 nucleotides: TGTGCTAGTGGTCCCGGGACCCTCTTAGATACGCAGTATTTT. Translating it yields CASGPGTLLDTQYF.

The rearrangement joins TRBV5-6 to TRBJ2-7, with D perhaps being TRBD1 or TRBD2 (5 bases each). The CDR3 sequence is 15 residues long. V lost 2 bases, J lost 5 bases, and 17 bases lay in between. Germline V lookup: CDR1 SGHDT, CDR2 YYEEEE. The CDR3 coding sequence is TGTGCCAGCAGCTTTTGGGCTGGGGGTTATAACGAGCAGTACTTC. Residues: CASSFWAGGYNEQYF.

This clonotype was recorded at least ten times. The gene calls are TRBV5-4 and TRBJ2-3; no reliable D call. The CDR3 spans 13 residues. Trimming removed 2 bases at V and 6 bases at J, with 10 bases between. Germline CDR1 is SGHNT and CDR2 is YYREEE (reference sequence). CDR3 nucleotides: TGTGCCAGCAGCTTACCTCATGAGGATACGCAGTATTTT. Translation: CASSLPHEDTQYF. Full variable domain (missing parts from reference TRBV5-4 and TRBJ2-3): ETGVTQSPTHLIKTRGQQVTLRCSSQSGHNTVSWYQQALGQGPQFIFQYYREEENGRGNFPPRFSGLQFPNYSSELNVNALELDDSALYLCASSLPHEDTQYFGPGTRLTVL.

This clonotype was observed at least ten times. CDR3 region: CASRTVGAFRTQYF. DNA for the CDR3: TGTGCCAGCAGAACGGTCGGCGCCTTCAGGACCCAGTACTTC. The chain employs TRBV12-3 or TRBV12-4 and TRBJ2-5; D unclear. The V gene lost 6 bases and the J gene lost 7 bases, with 18 bases spanning the gap. There are 14 residues in the CDR3.

This clonotype was found many times. The rearrangement uses TRBV10-1 and TRBJ2-2; D may be TRBD1 (6 bases). This CDR3 contains 15 residues. Trimming removed 2 bases at V and 4 bases at J, with 11 bases between. The germline V gene has CDR1 WNHNN and CDR2 SYGVQD (reference sequence). In DNA, the CDR3 is TGCGCCAGCAGTGAGAATGCAGGGGTCACCGGGGAGCTGTTTTTT. It codes for CASSENAGVTGELFF.

J is TRBJ1-2 and V is TRBV18, with D uncertain. CDR3 length: 14 residues. Trimming cost V 3 bases and J 0 bases, with 8 bases left between them. Germline-derived CDR1 and CDR2 are KGHSH and LQKENI. For the CDR3, the DNA is TGTGCCAGCTCACCCGAAATCTCTAACTATGGCTACACCTTC. It specifies CASSPEISNYGYTF. Full variable domain (remainder filled in from reference TRBV18 and TRBJ1-2): NAGVMQNPRHLVRRRGQEARLRCSPMKGHSHVYWYRQLPEEGLKFMVYLQKENIIDESGMPKERFSAEFPKEGPSILRIQQVVRGDSAAYFCASSPEISNYGYTFGSGTRLTVV.

Only a few counts were recorded for this clonotype. J is TRBJ2-5 and V is TRBV9; 13 nucleotides match TRBD2. Germline assignment: CDR1 SGDLS and CDR2 YYNGEE. The CDR3 loop spans 15 amino acids. The trim removed 4 bases at V and 4 bases at J, leaving 4 bases unmatched. DNA for the CDR3: TGTGCCAGCAGCTCTACTAGCGGGAGGGGAGAGACCCAGTACTTC. Its protein product is CASSSTSGRGETQYF.